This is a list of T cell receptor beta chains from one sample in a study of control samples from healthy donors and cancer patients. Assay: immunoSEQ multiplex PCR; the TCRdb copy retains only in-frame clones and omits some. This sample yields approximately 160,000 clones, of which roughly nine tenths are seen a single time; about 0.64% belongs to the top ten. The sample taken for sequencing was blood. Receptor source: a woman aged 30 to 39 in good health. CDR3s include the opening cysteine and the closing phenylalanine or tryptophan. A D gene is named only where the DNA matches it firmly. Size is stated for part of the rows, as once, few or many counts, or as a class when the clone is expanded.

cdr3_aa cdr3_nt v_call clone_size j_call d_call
CASSVLGGFGYGYTF TGTGCCAGCAGCGTCCTTGGGGGTTTCGGTTATGGCTACACCTTC TRBV21-1 once TRBJ1-2 NA
CASGGLAGTDTQYF TGTGCCAGCGGGGGACTAGCGGGCACAGATACGCAGTATTTT TRBV2 once TRBJ2-3 TRBD2
CASSRTGEYYGYTF TGTGCCAGCAGCCGGACAGGGGAATACTATGGCTACACCTTC TRBV25-1 NA TRBJ1-2 TRBD1
CASSLYWEGETQYF TGTGCCAGCAGCTTATACTGGGAAGGAGAGACCCAGTACTTC TRBV11-1 NA TRBJ2-5 NA
CASSSEDRASTEAFF TGTGCCAGCAGCTCCGAAGACAGGGCCAGTACCGAAGCTTTCTTT TRBV7-9 NA TRBJ1-1 TRBD1
CASRRDRPNTGELFF TGTGCCAGCAGACGGGACAGACCGAACACCGGGGAGCTGTTTTTT TRBV6-5 NA TRBJ2-2 TRBD1
CASSERTSGYNEQFF TGTGCCAGCAGTGAACGGACTAGCGGCTACAATGAGCAGTTCTTC TRBV6-1 NA TRBJ2-1 TRBD2
CASSSNLGAGADQETQYF TGTGCCAGCAGCTCCAACTTGGGAGCGGGGGCCGACCAAGAGACCCAGTACTTC TRBV28 NA TRBJ2-5 TRBD2
CASSPDRGRVYYGYTF TGTGCCAGCTCACCGGACAGGGGAAGGGTTTACTATGGCTACACCTTC TRBV18 once TRBJ1-2 TRBD1
CASSRLGTRNTIYF TGTGCCAGCAGTCGCCTCGGGACACGAAACACCATATATTTT TRBV28 few TRBJ1-3 NA